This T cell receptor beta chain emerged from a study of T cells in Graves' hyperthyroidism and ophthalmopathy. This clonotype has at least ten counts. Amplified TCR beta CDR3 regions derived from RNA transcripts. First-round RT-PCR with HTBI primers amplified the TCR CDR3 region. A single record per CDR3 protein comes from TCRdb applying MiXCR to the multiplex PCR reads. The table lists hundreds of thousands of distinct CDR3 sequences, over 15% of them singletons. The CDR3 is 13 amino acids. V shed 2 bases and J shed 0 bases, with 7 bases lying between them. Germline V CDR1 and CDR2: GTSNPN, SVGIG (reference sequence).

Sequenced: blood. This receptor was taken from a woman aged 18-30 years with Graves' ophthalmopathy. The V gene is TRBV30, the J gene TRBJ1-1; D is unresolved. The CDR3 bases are TGTGCCTGGAGTACGGATATGAACACTGAAGCTTTCTTT. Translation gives CAWSTDMNTEAFF.